A single sample is the source of the 18 T cell receptor beta chains below, sequenced in a study of CD8 T cells in Susac syndrome. A quantity of about 0.5 to 1 ug RNA underwent reverse transcription using random hexamers. TCRdb recomputed calls from the immunoSEQ multiplex PCR reads with MiXCR, one row per CDR3 protein. The sample has about 130,000 distinct CDR3 sequences, over 90% seen once; the top ten hold around 0.12%. The sequenced material came from CD4+ T cells from PBMCs. These receptors originate from a human donor in good health.

The gene calls are TRBV19 and TRBJ2-1; 9 bases are a match to TRBD1. With V trimmed by 4 bases and J by 2 bases, 3 bases remained unmatched. The CDR3 runs 15 residues. Germline V gene data show CDR1 as LNHDA and CDR2 as SQIVND (reference sequence). CDR3 sequence reads: CASSKDRGPYNEQFF. The CDR3 nucleotides are TGTGCCAGTAGTAAGGACAGGGGTCCCTACAATGAGCAGTTCTTC.

The V gene is TRBV3-1, the J gene TRBJ2-7; D may be TRBD2 (6 bases). The CDR3 is 15 residues long. CDR1 and CDR2 (germline): LGHDT, YNNKEL (reference sequence). V was trimmed by 1 base and J by 3 bases, leaving 13 bases between them. CDR3 nucleotide sequence: TGTGCCAGCAGCCAAGGGGCTAGCGACATCTACGAGCAGTACTTC. This sequence encodes CASSQGASDIYEQYF.

The table lists this clonotype with a count of one. This chain joins TRBV12-3 or TRBV12-4 and TRBJ2-2; D possibly matches TRBD1 or TRBD2 (5 bases each). V was shortened by 7 bases and J by 6 bases, with 18 bases between the two germline ends. The CDR3 is made up of 15 amino acids. CDR3 in DNA: TGTGCCAGCAACCCCGGGGCAGTTGGGGCCGGGGAGCTGTTTTTT. As protein: CASNPGAVGAGELFF.

This chain links TRBV20-1 with TRBJ2-5; D gene unclear. The length of the CDR3 is 14 residues. The germline V gene encodes CDR1 DFQATT and CDR2 SNEGSKA (reference sequence). The ends were cut back, 0 bases at V and 5 bases at J, with 13 bases in the middle. CDR3 bases: TGCAGTGCTAGAGAGGAAACCTATCGGGAGACCCAGTACTTC. It specifies CSAREETYRETQYF.

The rearrangement joins TRBV19 to TRBJ2-7, with 12 nucleotides matching TRBD2. Per the germline V gene, CDR1 is LNHDA and CDR2 is SQIVND (reference sequence). The J segment lost 7 bases and the V segment lost 6 bases, leaving 7 bases of the junction unmatched. The CDR3 is 14 amino acids. The CDR3 nucleotides read TGTGCCAGTAGCCGACTAGCGGGAGTAGTGGAGCAGTACTTC. Amino acids: CASSRLAGVVEQYF.

The J gene is TRBJ2-5, the V gene TRBV9; D gene ambiguous. From germline, CDR1 is SGDLS and CDR2 YYNGEE. The V gene lost 3 bases and the J gene lost 2 bases, with 17 bases spanning the gap. CDR3 length: 16 residues. In DNA, the CDR3 is TGTGCCAGCAGCGGACTCGGAGTGGGCCGGCAAGAGACCCAGTACTTC. It translates to CASSGLGVGRQETQYF. Full variable domain (missing parts from reference TRBV9 and TRBJ2-5): DSGVTQTPKHLITATGQRVTLRCSPRSGDLSVYWYQQSLDQGLQFLIQYYNGEERAKGNILERFSAQQFPDLHSELNLSSLELGDSALYFCASSGLGVGRQETQYFGPGTRLLVL.

This chain uses TRBV3-1 with TRBJ1-2; 8 bases match TRBD1. Germline trimming cut 10 bases from V and 6 bases from J; bases unmatched to any gene: 4. The CDR3 contains 11 residues. In germline, CDR1 is LGHDT, CDR2 YNNKEL (reference sequence). The CDR3 is CATQGANGYTF. DNA of the CDR3: TGTGCCACCCAGGGGGCGAATGGCTACACCTTC.

CDR3 sequence: CASSTGGPNEKLFF. DNA of the CDR3: TGTGCCAGCAGCACAGGGGGACCTAATGAAAAACTGTTTTTT. The V call is TRBV5-6, the J call TRBJ1-4; 8 nucleotides align to TRBD1. V was clipped by 4 bases and J by 3 bases; unmatched bases: 2. Germline V gene data show CDR1 as SGHDT and CDR2 as YYEEEE. There are 14 residues in the CDR3.

The rearrangement links TRBV7-2 to TRBJ1-1; TRBD1 matches 7 bases. The CDR3 contains 13 residues. The trim removed 5 bases at V and 3 bases at J, leaving 3 bases unmatched. Germline V gives CDR1 SGHTA, CDR2 FQGNSA. CDR3 coding DNA: TGTGCCAGCAGCGAACAGGGGTACACTGAAGCTTTCTTT. As protein: CASSEQGYTEAFF. Full variable domain (missing parts from reference TRBV7-2 and TRBJ1-1): GAGVSQSPSNKVTEKGKDVELRCDPISGHTALYWYRQSLGQGLEFLIYFQGNSAPDKSGLPSDRFSAERTGGSVSTLTIQRTQQEDSAVYLCASSEQGYTEAFFGQGTRLTVV.

The V call is TRBV2, the J call TRBJ2-4; D may be TRBD1 (7 bases). The germline V gene has CDR1 SNHLY and CDR2 FYNNEI. The CDR3 consists of 16 residues. V was shortened by 3 bases and J by 1 base, with 13 bases between the two germline ends. The CDR3 region is CASSEEGARAKNIQYF. The CDR3 DNA follows: TGTGCCAGCAGTGAGGAGGGGGCACGGGCCAAAAACATTCAGTACTTC.

The chain links TRBV28 to TRBJ1-2, with D possibly matching TRBD1 (5 bases). CDR3 length: 14 amino acids. Germline CDR1 MDHEN, CDR2 SYDVKM. Trimming stripped 4 bases from V and 4 bases from J, with 13 bases between. The CDR3 loop reads CASSSGSMSYGYTF. CDR3 nucleotide sequence: TGTGCCAGCAGTTCAGGGTCGATGTCCTATGGCTACACCTTC.

The chain couples TRBV28 to TRBJ2-7; the D gene is possibly TRBD2 (5 bases). CDR1 MDHEN and CDR2 SYDVKM come from the germline V gene. V gave up 8 bases and J gave up 2 bases, with 13 bases separating them. The CDR3 covers 13 residues. CDR3: CASPGLETYEQYF. The CDR3 bases are TGTGCCAGCCCCGGACTGGAAACCTACGAGCAGTACTTC.

This chain links TRBV12-3 or TRBV12-4 with TRBJ2-1; D is ambiguous. V was pared by 2 bases and J by 4 bases, with 9 bases between. This CDR3 region has 14 residues. The CDR3 DNA is TGTGCCAGCAGTTTATGGCTAGAGTACAATGAGCAGTTCTTC. Amino acids: CASSLWLEYNEQFF.

This chain uses TRBV5-1 with TRBJ1-3, with a possible D match to TRBD1 (5 bases). This CDR3 has 14 amino acids. Germline values: CDR1 SGHRS, CDR2 YFSETQ. Trimming took off 4 bases at V and 2 bases at J, with 10 bases between the two ends. The CDR3, as DNA: TGCGCCAGCAGCCCGGGGACGGCTGGAAACACCATATATTTT. It specifies CASSPGTAGNTIYF.

This chain connects TRBV7-9 to TRBJ2-1; D might be TRBD1 (5 bases). This CDR3 is 16 amino acids long. The germline V and J ends were trimmed by 2 bases and 9 bases, with 20 bases remaining between them. Germline CDR1 SEHNR, CDR2 FQNEAQ (reference sequence). The CDR3 reads CASSLNFGASIVEQFF. In DNA, the CDR3 is TGTGCCAGCAGCTTAAATTTTGGGGCCTCCATTGTTGAGCAGTTCTTC.

The chain joins TRBV30 to TRBJ2-1, with TRBD2 matching over 10 bases. CDR1 is GTSNPN and CDR2 is SVGIG in the germline V gene (reference sequence). The ends lost 3 bases at V and 7 bases at J; junction bases unmatched: 6. This CDR3 comprises 14 residues. The CDR3 loop reads CAWRRLAGLNEQFF. The DNA of the CDR3 is TGTGCCTGGAGGAGACTAGCGGGCTTGAATGAGCAGTTCTTC.

The rearrangement links TRBV6-1 to TRBJ2-6, with TRBD2 matching 8 bases. Germline lookup yields CDR1 MNHNS and CDR2 SASEGT. The CDR3 runs 15 residues. V shed 7 bases, J shed 4 bases, and the junction held 6 bases outside the gene matches. CDR3 nucleotides: TGTGCCAGCATGACACTAGCGGACGGGGCCAACGTCCTGACTTTC. Translation: CASMTLADGANVLTF.

V usage is TRBV12-3 or TRBV12-4 and J usage is TRBJ1-2; D remains ambiguous. Trimming took 5 bases from V and 2 from J, leaving 12 bases between them. The CDR3 runs 14 residues. CDR3 residues: CASSPQLANYGYTF. As DNA, the CDR3 is TGTGCCAGCAGTCCACAGCTTGCCAACTATGGCTACACCTTC.